The sequence of this T cell receptor beta chain was determined in a study of CD8+CD57+ T cells in acquired aplastic anemia. Across the study: Mean DNA quantity obtained from sorted CD4+ and CD8+ cells was about 3 ug. Study-level results: Common to patients and controls were roughly 30 CD8+ CDR3 sequences.

It was patients with CD8+CD57+ cell expansion by flow cytometry who were chosen for sequencing. Prior therapy had not been administered to any patient at the time of blood sampling. It was genomic DNA that served as the template for profiling TCR beta VDJ and CDR3. One entry per CDR3 protein results from TCRdb running MiXCR on the reads. The sample consists of about 190,000 distinct CDR3 sequences, around 45% of them appearing once. Germline V gene data show CDR1 as KGHDR and CDR2 as SFDVKD. Trimming removed 5 bases from V and 6 bases from J, with 13 bases in between. The CDR3 has 14 amino acids. This clonotype has at least ten counts. Its antigen is not identified.

The sequencing input was sorted CD4+, CD8+, or CD8+CD57+ T cells (not recorded which) from PBMCs. The TCR originated in a human donor with aplastic anemia. The chain is built from TRBV24-1 and TRBJ1-5; D is ambiguous. CDR3 in amino acids: CATSVRGKGQPQHF. The CDR3 DNA reads as TGTGCCACCAGTGTCCGGGGTAAGGGTCAGCCCCAGCATTTT.